This T cell receptor beta chain originates from a study of T-cell reconstitution after alpha-beta-depleted transplantation in children. Overall study results and limits: T-cell numbers and diversity, one year after transplant, stemmed largely from T cells that were newly produced. The origin of alpha-beta T cells about two months after transplant was reportedly several hundred expanded graft clones.

TCRbeta library construction was performed incorporating unique molecular identifiers. TCRdb used MiXCR to reprocess the PCR reads, holding one entry per CDR3 protein. This table has just over 200,000 distinct CDR3 sequences, approximately 8.4% appearing once. This clonotype appeared a few times. What it recognizes is unknown. The sequence was obtained from a male patient between 2 and 15 years old who had a stem cell transplant for acute myeloid leukemia, so the T cells may come from the graft donor. The specimen comprised PBMCs, mostly from graft donor cells, sampled 360 days after TCRalphabeta/CD19-depleted stem cell transplant.

This CDR3 reads CASSLGALVLFYNEQFF. Here the CDR3 DNA reads TGTGCCAGCAGCTTAGGTGCGCTAGTCCTTTTCTACAATGAGCAGTTCTTC. The chain recombines TRBV7-2 with TRBJ2-1; D remains ambiguous. The CDR3 is 17 residues long. Germline V gene lookup returns CDR1 SGHTA and CDR2 FQGNSA. The V gene lost 1 base and the J gene lost 3 bases, with 16 bases spanning the gap.